These 8 T cell receptor beta chains share one sample of origin, sequenced in a study of metastatic and nonmetastatic thyroid tumors. TCRdb reprocessed the PCR reads via MiXCR. The sample includes about 28,000 clones, roughly a quarter seen only once; the top ten take 13% to 15%. There were no patients who had received any treatment before thyroid surgery. The sequenced sample was blood. The receptors stem from a female donor with papillary thyroid cancer or a benign thyroid nodule (not recorded which). Some clones in this sample may be carry-over from other donors' samples.

This clone came up many times. V gene TRBV3-1 combines with J gene TRBJ2-5, with 7 bases matching TRBD2. The germline CDR1 and CDR2 sequences are LGHDT and YNNKEL (reference sequence). V shed 1 base, J shed 5 bases, and the junction held 4 bases outside the gene matches. The CDR3 is 14 amino acids. As DNA, the CDR3 is TGTGCCAGCAGCCAAGCTGGGGGAGGGGAGACCCAGTACTTC. It codes for CASSQAGGGETQYF.

This clone has at least ten counts. The chain is built from TRBV28 and TRBJ2-3, with D unresolved. Trimming removed 3 bases at V and 6 bases at J, with 10 bases between. The V gene's germline CDR1 is MDHEN and CDR2 SYDVKM. This CDR3 region has 13 residues. CDR3 sequence reads: CASSFGGPDTQYF. The CDR3 DNA reads TGTGCCAGCAGTTTCGGTGGGCCCGATACGCAGTATTTT.

This clone was observed many times. This is likely a read error, given that the CDR3 carries no conserved phenylalanine or tryptophan at its end. The limits of the CDR3 on the DNA are not certain, so only TCRdb's listed CDR3 is given. The chain links TRBV9 to TRBJ1-4; TRBD1 is the table's D call, not checked against the DNA. The CDR3 is made up of 9 amino acids, end residues included. Per the germline V gene, CDR1 is SGDLS and CDR2 is YYNGEE. CDR3 in amino acids: CASSAYRTG.

This chain connects TRBV20-1 to TRBJ1-2, with 7 bases fitting TRBD1. V dropped 0 bases and J dropped 0; count of bases not matched to a gene: 4. The CDR3 totals 15 residues. In germline, CDR1 is DFQATT, CDR2 SNEGSKA (reference sequence). The CDR3 region is CSARDRDSANYGYTF. CDR3 sequence (DNA): TGCAGTGCTAGAGATAGGGACAGCGCTAACTATGGCTACACCTTC.

This clone was seen ten or more times. This sample also contains other DNA sequences that code for the same CDR3. The chain combines TRBV20-1 with TRBJ1-1; D remains unclear. Trimming left V 3 bases short and J 0 bases short, with 17 bases between. CDR3 size: 16 residues. The germline V gene encodes CDR1 DFQATT and CDR2 SNEGSKA (reference sequence). The CDR3 loop reads CSARGRSALLNTEAFF. The CDR3 nucleotides read TGCAGTGCTAGGGGTAGATCCGCCCTCTTGAACACTGAAGCTTTCTTT.

This clone was counted once. The rearrangement uses TRBV20-1 and TRBJ2-7; D is perhaps TRBD1 (5 bases). Trimming stripped 1 base from V and 3 bases from J, with 10 bases between. The germline V gene has CDR1 DFQATT and CDR2 SNEGSKA (reference sequence). This CDR3 is built from 13 residues. CDR3 sequence reads: CSARAEDSYEQYV. CDR3 nucleotides: TGCAGTGCTAGAGCGGAAGACAGCTACGAGCAGTACGTC.

J is TRBJ2-2 and V is TRBV28; 9 bases align to TRBD1. Germline V gene lookup returns CDR1 MDHEN and CDR2 SYDVKM. The ends lost 5 bases at V and 4 bases at J; junction bases unmatched: 5. This CDR3 is built from 15 residues. This chain's CDR3 is CASSPNRGRTGELFF. CDR3 nucleotide sequence: TGTGCCAGCAGTCCAAACAGGGGGCGCACCGGGGAGCTGTTTTTT.

This clone was seen many times. The chain joins TRBV18 to TRBJ2-3; 12 nucleotides agree with TRBD2. After removal of 1 base from V and 5 bases from J, the junction contained 13 bases not matched to a gene. The CDR3 runs 19 residues. Germline-derived CDR1 and CDR2 are KGHSH and LQKENI. In DNA form, the CDR3 reads TGTGCCAGCTCACCACAACCCGGGCTAGCGGGAGGGCCGCAAGATACGCAGTATTTT. The encoded protein is CASSPQPGLAGGPQDTQYF. Full variable domain (outside the CDR3, taken from reference TRBV18 and TRBJ2-3): NAGVMQNPRHLVRRRGQEARLRCSPMKGHSHVYWYRQLPEEGLKFMVYLQKENIIDESGMPKERFSAEFPKEGPSILRIQQVVRGDSAAYFCASSPQPGLAGGPQDTQYFGPGTRLTVL.